This T cell receptor beta chain was obtained from a study of blood T cell repertoires in COVID-19. Study information: Acute and convalescent COVID-19 samples came from the United States, Italy and Spain.

The sample holds a few counts of this clone. Assay: immunoSEQ multiplex PCR; the TCRdb copy retains only in-frame clones and omits some. Altogether over 200,000 clones are present, 84% being singletons, with the ten largest covering approximately 1.8%. CDR3 size: 16 residues. Looked up from germline, CDR1 is SNHLY and CDR2 is FYNNEI. Trimming pared 8 bases from V and 2 bases from J, leaving 21 bases between. Participants came from around 25 US areas, aged about 18 to 100 years. Recovered participants had two consecutive negative NP/OP PCR tests, healthcare professional clearance, or symptom resolution.

V usage is TRBV2 and J usage is TRBJ1-2; no clear D gene. The receptor was isolated from a man aged 55 to 70 who had recovered from COVID-19. The sample comprised PBMCs or T cells enriched from blood (not recorded which). This CDR3 reads CASPPAERTRNYGYTF. CDR3 bases: TGTGCCAGCCCCCCCGCCGAAAGAACAAGAAACTATGGCTACACCTTC.